The 19 T cell receptor beta chains below come from one sample, sequenced in a study of T cells in Graves' hyperthyroidism and ophthalmopathy. It was RNA transcripts that yielded the amplified TCR beta CDR3 regions. A set of HTBI primers served as the primers for a first-round RT-PCR of the TCR CDR3. TCRdb independently ran MiXCR on the multiplex PCR reads; one entry per CDR3 protein. Among approximately 420,000 distinct CDR3 sequences listed, around 15% were seen once. Sequencing input: blood. These receptors all come from a woman younger than 35 with Graves' hyperthyroidism.

The chain joins TRBV29-1 to TRBJ1-5; a weak D match, TRBD1 (5 bases). The CDR3 totals 15 residues. CDR1 is SQVTM, CDR2 ANQGSEA, per germline. Between the trimmed V and J ends, which lost 2 bases and 1 base, there was a span of 12 bases. The CDR3 DNA sequence: TGCAGCGTTGAACCGACAGACCGAAGCAATCAGCCCCAGCATTTT. This translates into CSVEPTDRSNQPQHF.

The genes are TRBV28 and TRBJ1-1; D gene uncertain. Germline V gives CDR1 MDHEN, CDR2 SYDVKM. With 5 bases removed from V and 4 bases from J, the gap between germline ends came to 14 bases. The CDR3 spans 14 residues. DNA of the CDR3: TGTGCCAGCAGTCCGCAGACCGAATTCACTGAAGCTTTCTTT. It is translated as CASSPQTEFTEAFF.

This clonotype was observed at least ten times. V is TRBV27 and J is TRBJ1-5; D ambiguous. This CDR3 has 16 residues. Germline V gene sequence: CDR1 MNHEY, CDR2 SMNVEV (reference sequence). V was trimmed by 6 bases and J by 0 bases, leaving 15 bases between them. The CDR3 DNA sequence: TGTGCCAGCAGGCCTGTAATCGGGGTTAGCAATCAGCCCCAGCATTTT. Amino acid sequence: CASRPVIGVSNQPQHF.

This clonotype showed up many times. J is TRBJ1-2 and V is TRBV30, with D possibly TRBD1 on 5 matching bases. V gave up 6 bases and J gave up 7 bases, with 12 bases separating them. CDR3 length: 11 amino acids. Germline CDR1 GTSNPN, CDR2 SVGIG (reference sequence). The CDR3 sequence is CACPGVAGYTF. The CDR3 bases are TGTGCCTGCCCGGGGGTCGCTGGCTACACCTTC.

This clonotype has a handful of counts. V gene TRBV7-9 combines with J gene TRBJ2-7; 8 bases line up with TRBD1. The CDR3 is made up of 19 amino acids. CDR1 SEHNR and CDR2 FQNEAQ come from the germline V gene (reference sequence). Trimming cost V 5 bases and J 4 bases; bases outside gene matches: 22. The CDR3 coding sequence is TGTGCCAGCAGCCCAACGAACCGGACAGGGAAAATCATTGTATACGAGCAGTACTTC. This codes for CASSPTNRTGKIIVYEQYF.

The J gene is TRBJ2-3, the V gene TRBV4-1; 8 bases fit TRBD2. The CDR3 contains 18 residues. The V and J ends lost 0 bases and 3 bases, in that order; junction bases with no gene match: 11. The V gene's germline CDR1 is MGHRA and CDR2 YSYEKL. In nucleotides, the CDR3 is TGCGCCAGCAGCCAAGATCCCCCAGCGGGAGTGAGGACAGATACGCAGTATTTT. Translation gives CASSQDPPAGVRTDTQYF.

This clonotype came up many times. The chain is built from TRBV5-4 and TRBJ2-1, with TRBD2 matching 15 bases. The germline gives CDR1 SGHNT, CDR2 YYREEE (reference sequence). The junction had 2 bases not matched to a gene; V was cut back by 3 bases and J by 7 bases. The CDR3 is 15 amino acids. CDR3 protein: CASSSGLAGGNEQFF. Written as DNA, the CDR3 is TGTGCCAGCAGCTCCGGACTAGCGGGAGGGAATGAGCAGTTCTTC.

This clonotype came up many times. The CDR3 region is CASSPEVGEQFF. The CDR3 DNA reads as TGTGCCAGCAGTCCGGAGGTTGGTGAGCAGTTCTTC. This chain uses TRBV7-2 with TRBJ2-1, with a weak D call TRBD2 (5 bases). This CDR3 contains 12 residues. Trimming shortened V by 6 bases and J by 9 bases, and 12 bases separated the two germline ends. Germline V gene data show CDR1 as SGHTA and CDR2 as FQGNSA.

The chain employs TRBV5-6 and TRBJ1-2; tentative D call: TRBD1 (6 bases). This CDR3 is 16 amino acids long. Deletions cut 0 bases from V and 1 base from J, with 13 bases between. Germline CDR1 and CDR2: SGHDT and YYEEEE. The CDR3, as DNA: TGTGCCAGCAGCTTGGCCCAGGGGATGGTTAACTATGGCTACACCTTC. It encodes CASSLAQGMVNYGYTF.

This clonotype was observed a handful of times. The chain combines TRBV11-2 with TRBJ2-7, with D tentatively TRBD1 (6 bases). CDR3 length: 14 amino acids. Per the germline V gene, CDR1 is SGHAT and CDR2 is FQNNGV. The germline V and J ends were trimmed by 5 bases and 2 bases, with 13 bases remaining between them. The CDR3 sequence is CASSLNRAPYEQYF. In nucleotides, the CDR3 is TGTGCCAGCAGCCTGAACAGGGCTCCCTACGAGCAGTACTTC. Drawing the rest from reference TRBV11-2 and TRBJ2-7, the complete variable domain is EAGVAQSPRYKIIEKRQSVAFWCNPISGHATLYWYQQILGQGPKLLIQFQNNGVVDDSQLPKDRFSAERLKGVDSTLKIQPAKLEDSAVYLCASSLNRAPYEQYFGPGTRLTVT.

There are many counts of this clonotype. V gene TRBV28 combines with J gene TRBJ2-5, with a weak D call TRBD2 (5 bases). The germline gives CDR1 MDHEN, CDR2 SYDVKM. Trimming pared 5 bases from V and 5 bases from J, leaving 15 bases between. The CDR3 has 14 amino acids. CDR3 sequence reads: CASSGIGPGETQYF. The CDR3, as DNA: TGTGCCAGCAGTGGAATAGGGCCGGGGGAGACCCAGTACTTC.

This rearrangement joins TRBV11-3 to TRBJ2-1; 15 bases are shared with TRBD2. The CDR3 has 17 amino acids. Germline V CDR1 and CDR2: SGHNT, YENEEA. After removal of 4 bases from V and 5 bases from J, the junction contained 6 bases not matched to a gene. The CDR3 sequence: CASSSSGLAGGDNEQFF. In nucleotides, the CDR3 is TGTGCCAGCAGCTCCTCGGGACTAGCGGGGGGAGACAATGAGCAGTTCTTC.

CDR3 region: CASSHEGGRGGNQPQHF. DNA for the CDR3: TGTGCCAGCAGCCACGAGGGGGGACGGGGTGGCAATCAGCCCCAGCATTTT. This sequence joins TRBV16 and TRBJ1-5; TRBD1 might be the D (6 bases). CDR1 is KGHSY, CDR2 FQNENV, per germline. Trimming stripped 3 bases from V and 2 bases from J, with 17 bases between. The CDR3 extends over 17 amino acids.

This clonotype has just a few counts. The chain links TRBV6-1 to TRBJ1-5, with unresolved D. The CDR3 is made up of 13 amino acids. Trimming took 3 bases from V and 3 from J, leaving 6 bases between them. Germline CDR1 and CDR2: MNHNS and SASEGT. Here the CDR3 DNA reads TGTGCCAGCAGTGAGCATCTCAATCAGCCCCAGCATTTT. This sequence encodes CASSEHLNQPQHF.

The gene calls are TRBV9 and TRBJ2-5, with TRBD1 as a possible D gene (5 bases). CDR1 and CDR2 (germline): SGDLS, YYNGEE. The CDR3 is made up of 14 amino acids. V dropped 0 bases and J dropped 3 bases, with 9 bases sitting between them. CDR3 sequence: CASSVATGKETQYF. As DNA, the CDR3 is TGTGCCAGCAGCGTAGCTACAGGAAAAGAGACCCAGTACTTC.

There are many counts of this clonotype. The CDR3 reads CASSSRYDRDRGRQPQHF. The CDR3 coding sequence is TGTGCCAGTAGTTCACGATACGACCGGGACAGGGGACGGCAGCCCCAGCATTTT. The V gene is TRBV19, the J gene TRBJ1-5, with 10 bases fitting TRBD1. The V gene end was trimmed by 5 bases and the J gene end by 7 bases; junction bases not matched to a gene: 17. The CDR3 runs to 18 residues. Germline CDR1 is LNHDA and CDR2 is SQIVND (reference sequence).

This clonotype was seen a handful of times. The rearrangement links TRBV30 to TRBJ1-1; D is uncertain. The V end lost 4 bases, the J end lost 0 bases, and 9 bases lay between the germline ends. Germline V lookup: CDR1 GTSNPN, CDR2 SVGIG (reference sequence). The CDR3 contains 13 residues. The CDR3 sequence is CAWTWTVNTEAFF. CDR3 nucleotide sequence: TGTGCCTGGACCTGGACGGTGAACACTGAAGCTTTCTTT.

This clonotype occurred many times. J is TRBJ2-7 and V is TRBV6-1; 10 bases match TRBD2. V trimming: 6 bases; J trimming: 2 bases; junction bases outside the gene matches: 4. The CDR3 has 14 amino acids. Germline lookup yields CDR1 MNHNS and CDR2 SASEGT. The CDR3 loop is CASSETSGTYEQYF. The CDR3 DNA reads TGTGCCAGCAGCGAAACTAGCGGGACCTACGAGCAGTACTTC.

Ten or more counts support this clonotype. This chain uses TRBV28 with TRBJ1-5; TRBD1 is a possible D gene (5 bases). Trimming took off 5 bases at V and 5 bases at J, with 7 bases between the two ends. The CDR3 is 12 residues long. Germline CDR1 MDHEN, CDR2 SYDVKM. The DNA of the CDR3 is TGTGCCAGCAGTCAACAGGATCAGCCCCAGCATTTT. Protein: CASSQQDQPQHF.